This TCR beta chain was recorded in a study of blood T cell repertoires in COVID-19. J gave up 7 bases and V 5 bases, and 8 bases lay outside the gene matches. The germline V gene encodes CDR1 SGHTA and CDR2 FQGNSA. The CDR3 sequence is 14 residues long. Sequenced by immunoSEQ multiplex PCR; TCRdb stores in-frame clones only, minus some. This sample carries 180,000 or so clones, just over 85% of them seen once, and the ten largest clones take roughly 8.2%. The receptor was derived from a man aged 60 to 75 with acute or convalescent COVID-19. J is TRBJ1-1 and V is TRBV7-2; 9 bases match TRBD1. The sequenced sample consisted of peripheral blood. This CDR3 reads CASSLQGAIGEAFF. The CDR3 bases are TGTGCCAGCAGCCTACAGGGGGCGATTGGTGAAGCTTTCTTT.